The clone carrying this TCR beta chain was counted many times. This record comes from a study of T cells in Graves' hyperthyroidism and ophthalmopathy. RNA transcripts provided the source from which TCR beta CDR3 regions were amplified. The HTBI primer set was used in a first-round RT-PCR of the TCR CDR3. TCRdb itself ran the multiplex PCR reads through MiXCR, one entry per CDR3 protein. The sample holds fewer than 850,000 distinct CDR3 sequences, 15% to 20% seen once. Deletions cut 0 bases from V and 2 bases from J, with 9 bases between. The germline V gene has CDR1 SGHRS and CDR2 YFSETQ. CDR3 length equals 15 residues.

This TCR came from a man in his fifties or sixties with Graves' hyperthyroidism. Sequencing was done on a sample of blood. This chain links TRBV5-1 with TRBJ2-1; the D call may be TRBD1 or TRBD2 (5 bases each). CDR3 protein: CASSLERGPYNEQFF. In DNA, the CDR3 is TGCGCCAGCAGCTTGGAGAGGGGTCCCTACAATGAGCAGTTCTTC.